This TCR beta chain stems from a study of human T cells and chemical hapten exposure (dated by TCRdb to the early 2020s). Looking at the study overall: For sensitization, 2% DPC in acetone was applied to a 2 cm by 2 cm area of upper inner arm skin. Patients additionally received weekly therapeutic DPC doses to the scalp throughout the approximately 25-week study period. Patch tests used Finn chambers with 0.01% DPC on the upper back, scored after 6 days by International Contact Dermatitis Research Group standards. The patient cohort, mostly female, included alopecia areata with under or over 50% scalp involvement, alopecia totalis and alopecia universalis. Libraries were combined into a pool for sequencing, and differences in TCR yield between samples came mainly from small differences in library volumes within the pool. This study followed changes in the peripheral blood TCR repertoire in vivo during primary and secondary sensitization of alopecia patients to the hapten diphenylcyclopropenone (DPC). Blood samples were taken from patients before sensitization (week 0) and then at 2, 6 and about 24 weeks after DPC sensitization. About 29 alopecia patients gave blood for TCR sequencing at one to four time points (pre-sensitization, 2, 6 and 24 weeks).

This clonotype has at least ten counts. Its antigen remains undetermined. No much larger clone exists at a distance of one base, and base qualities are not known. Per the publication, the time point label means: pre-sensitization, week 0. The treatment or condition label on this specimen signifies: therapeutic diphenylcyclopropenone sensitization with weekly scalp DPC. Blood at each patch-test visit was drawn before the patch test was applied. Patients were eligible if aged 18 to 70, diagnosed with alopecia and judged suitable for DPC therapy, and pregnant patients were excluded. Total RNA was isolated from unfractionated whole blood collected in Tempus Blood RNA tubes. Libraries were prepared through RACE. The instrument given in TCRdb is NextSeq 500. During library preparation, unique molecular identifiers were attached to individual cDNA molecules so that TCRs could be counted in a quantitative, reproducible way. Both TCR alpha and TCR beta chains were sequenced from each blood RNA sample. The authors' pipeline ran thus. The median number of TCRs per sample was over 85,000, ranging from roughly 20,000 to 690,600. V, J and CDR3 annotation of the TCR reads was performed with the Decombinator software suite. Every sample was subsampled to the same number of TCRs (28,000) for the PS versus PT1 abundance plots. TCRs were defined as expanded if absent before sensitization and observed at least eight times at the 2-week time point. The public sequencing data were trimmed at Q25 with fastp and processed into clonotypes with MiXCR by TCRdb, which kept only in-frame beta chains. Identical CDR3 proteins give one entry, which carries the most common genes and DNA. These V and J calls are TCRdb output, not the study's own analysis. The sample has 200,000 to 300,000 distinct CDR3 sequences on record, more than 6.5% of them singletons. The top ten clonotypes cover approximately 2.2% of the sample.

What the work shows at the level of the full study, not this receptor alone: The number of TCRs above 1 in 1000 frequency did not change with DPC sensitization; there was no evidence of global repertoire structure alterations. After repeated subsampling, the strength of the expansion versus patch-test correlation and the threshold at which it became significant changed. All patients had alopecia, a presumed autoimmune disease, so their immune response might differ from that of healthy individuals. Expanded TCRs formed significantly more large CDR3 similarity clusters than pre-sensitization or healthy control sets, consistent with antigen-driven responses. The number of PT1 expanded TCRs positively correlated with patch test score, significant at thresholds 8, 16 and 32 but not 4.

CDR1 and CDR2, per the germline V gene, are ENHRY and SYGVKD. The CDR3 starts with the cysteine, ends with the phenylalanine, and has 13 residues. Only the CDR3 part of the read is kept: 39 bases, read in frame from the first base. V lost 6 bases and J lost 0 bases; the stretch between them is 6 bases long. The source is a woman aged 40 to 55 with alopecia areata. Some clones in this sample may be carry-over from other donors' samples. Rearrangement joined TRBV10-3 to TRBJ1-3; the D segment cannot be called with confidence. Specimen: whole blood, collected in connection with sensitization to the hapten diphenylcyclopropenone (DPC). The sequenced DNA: TGTGCCATCAGGGCAAACTCTGGAAACACCATATATTTT. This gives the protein CAIRANSGNTIYF.